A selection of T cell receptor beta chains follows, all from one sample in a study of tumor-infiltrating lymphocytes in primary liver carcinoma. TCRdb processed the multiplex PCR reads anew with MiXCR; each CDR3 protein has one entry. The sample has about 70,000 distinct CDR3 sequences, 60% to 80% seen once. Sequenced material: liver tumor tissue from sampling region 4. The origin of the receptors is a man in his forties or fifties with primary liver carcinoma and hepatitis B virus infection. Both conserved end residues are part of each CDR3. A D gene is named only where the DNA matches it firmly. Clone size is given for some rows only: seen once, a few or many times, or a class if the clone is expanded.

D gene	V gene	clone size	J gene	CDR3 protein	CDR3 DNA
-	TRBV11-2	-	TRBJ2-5	CASSLVPAKGQETRYF	TGTGCCAGCAGCTTAGTCCCGGCTAAAGGGCAAGAGACCCGGTACTTC
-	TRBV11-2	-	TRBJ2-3	CVSSLEGVAWTDTRYF	TGTGTCAGCAGCTTAGAGGGAGTAGCGTGGACAGATACGCGGTATTTT
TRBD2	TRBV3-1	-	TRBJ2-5	CASIKGTSGTTTQYF	TGTGCCAGCATCAAGGGGACTAGCGGGACTACGACCCAGTACTTC
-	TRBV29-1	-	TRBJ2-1	CRVEGFNEQFF	TGCAGAGTTGAAGGATTCAATGAGCAGTTCTTC
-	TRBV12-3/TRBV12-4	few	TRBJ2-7	CASTEPGLAYYEQYF	TGTGCCAGCACTGAACCGGGACTGGCTTATTACGAGCAGTACTTC
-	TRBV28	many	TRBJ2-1	CASTQRYNEQFF	TGTGCCAGCACTCAGCGGTACAATGAGCAGTTCTTC
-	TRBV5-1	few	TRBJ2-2	CASSHPPQNTGELFF	TGCGCCAGCAGTCACCCCCCTCAGAACACCGGGGAGCTGTTTTTT
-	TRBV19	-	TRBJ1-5	CASTVRGQPQHF	TGTGCCAGTACCGTTAGAGGCCAGCCCCAGCATTTT
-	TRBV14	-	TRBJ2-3	CASSPDVTGVSTDTQYF	TGTGCCAGCAGTCCAGATGTAACGGGAGTGAGTACAGATACGCAGTATTTT
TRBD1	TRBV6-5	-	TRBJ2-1	CASRSRQGAIQLNEQFF	TGTGCCAGCAGGTCAAGGCAGGGGGCCATACAGTTAAATGAGCAGTTCTTC
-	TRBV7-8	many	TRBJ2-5	CASSPAPGVHGETQYF	TGTGCCAGCAGCCCAGCTCCCGGGGTTCATGGTGAGACCCAGTACTTC
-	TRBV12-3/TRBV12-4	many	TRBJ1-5	CASSLRPGRPQHF	TGTGCCAGCAGTTTGCGCCCGGGAAGACCCCAGCATTTT
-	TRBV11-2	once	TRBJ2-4	CASRTILGDLSYF	TGTGCCAGCAGGACGATATTGGGGGATTTGTCTTACTTC
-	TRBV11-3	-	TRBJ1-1	CASSLARGNEAFF	TGTGCCAGCAGTTTAGCACGGGGGAATGAAGCTTTCTTT
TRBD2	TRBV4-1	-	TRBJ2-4	CASSPGGGAENIQYF	TGCGCCAGCAGCCCGGGAGGGGGGGCCGAAAACATACAGTACTTC
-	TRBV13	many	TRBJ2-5	CASSRPPQETQYF	TGTGCCAGCAGCCGACCCCCTCAAGAGACCCAGTACTTC
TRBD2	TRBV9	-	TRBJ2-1	CASILPSGGRDEQFF	TGTGCCAGCATCCTTCCCAGCGGGGGGCGGGATGAGCAGTTCTTC
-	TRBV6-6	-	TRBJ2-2	CASTLSSVELFF	TGTGCCAGCACCCTTTCCTCCGTGGAGCTGTTTTTT
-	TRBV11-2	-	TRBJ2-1	CANSSASPGNEQLF	TGTGCCAACAGTTCAGCGAGCCCTGGGAATGAGCAGCTCTTC
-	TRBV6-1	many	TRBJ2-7	CASSLRDKTYEQYF	TGTGCCAGCAGCCTCCGGGATAAAACCTACGAGCAGTACTTC
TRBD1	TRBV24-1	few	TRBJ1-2	CATSDPSGTGDGHTF	TGTGCCACCAGTGACCCCTCCGGGACAGGGGATGGCCACACCTTC
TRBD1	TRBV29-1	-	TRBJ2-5	CGVDAAGGPYQETQYF	TGCGGCGTTGACGCGGCAGGGGGCCCGTACCAAGAGACCCAGTACTTC
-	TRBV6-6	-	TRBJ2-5	CASRRHIQETQYF	TGTGCCAGCAGGAGGCATATCCAAGAGACCCAGTACTTC
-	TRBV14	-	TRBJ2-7	CVSSQDSSYEQYF	TGTGTCAGCAGTCAAGACAGCTCCTACGAGCAATACTTC
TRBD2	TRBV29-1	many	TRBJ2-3	CSVVGGKSAQYF	TGCAGCGTTGTCGGGGGGAAGTCTGCGCAGTATTTT
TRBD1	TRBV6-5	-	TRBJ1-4	CASGEKGAEEKLFF	TGTGCCAGTGGTGAAAAGGGGGCCGAGGAAAAACTGTTTTTT
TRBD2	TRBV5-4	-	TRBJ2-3	CVAPWGGVTDTQYF	TGTGTAGCACCTTGGGGGGGGGTCACAGATACGCAGTATTTT
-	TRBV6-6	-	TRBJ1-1	CASNYLGPGGTEAFF	TGTGCCAGCAATTACCTCGGACCGGGCGGCACTGAAGCTTTCTTT
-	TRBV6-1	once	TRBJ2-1	CASSEGYRLNVGQLF	TGTGCCAGCAGTGAAGGGTACCGCCTCAATGTGGGGCAGTTGTTC
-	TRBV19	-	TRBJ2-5	CANTPPGRQETQYF	TGTGCCAACACTCCCCCGGGGAGGCAAGAGACCCAGTACTTC
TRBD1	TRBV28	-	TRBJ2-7	CAGSLGPGTGLGAHEQYF	TGTGCCGGCAGTTTGGGTCCAGGGACAGGGCTAGGGGCCCACGAGCAGTACTTC